Described below is a single TCR beta chain sequence and its context. This clonotype has ten or more counts. The target of this receptor is not known. Per-base qualities were not stored, and no clone one base away is much larger. Library preparation used PCR. For sequencing, an Illumina HiSeq 2500 was employed. TCR library preparation used molecular barcoding, with unique molecular identifiers applied to normalize quantification of the TCRbeta repertoire. TCRdb reprocessing: public reads trimmed at Q25 with fastp, clones called with MiXCR, in-frame beta chains kept. Every CDR3 protein is listed once, alongside the most common genes and DNA of its rows. The sample includes roughly 300,000 distinct CDR3 sequences, with more than 9% observed a single time. Around 20% of the sample is in the top ten clones. From the cysteine up to the phenylalanine, the CDR3 has a length of 16 residues. CDR3 DNA only is kept here, 48 bases in frame from base 1. Ends trimmed: V by 5 bases, J by 4 bases; bases unmatched to a gene: 9.

These data belong to a study of T-cell reconstitution after alpha-beta-depleted transplantation in children (dated by TCRdb to the mid-2010s). For context, the study as a whole: Using TCR repertoire profiling, the study followed T-cell immune reconstitution in a quantitative way in children after TCRalphabeta/CD19-depleted allogeneic hematopoietic cell transplantation. Results the study describes overall, beyond this receptor: Apparently early alphabetaT-cell count recovery about two months after transplant reportedly relied on only several hundred rapidly expanded clones derived from non-depleted graft cells. Hyperexpanded clone frequencies declined over subsequent months; after one year, T-cell counts and TCRbeta diversity were mostly attributed to newly produced T cells. In some patients, high TCRbeta diversity at day 60 was attributed to recipient T cells and intrathymic progenitors that had survived conditioning.

In light of the paper, this sample's treatment or condition label describes: allogeneic hematopoietic cell transplantation with graft depleted of TCRalphabeta T cells and CD19 B cells. The children who served as transplant recipients had been given grafts of TCRalphabeta/CD19-depleted allogeneic hematopoietic cells. The V gene is TRBV12-3 or TRBV12-4 and the J gene is TRBJ2-3, and 10 bases in between align with TRBD1. The TCR comes from a male patient under 10 years old who had a stem cell transplant for chronic granulomatous disease, so the T cells may come from the graft donor. The sample was peripheral blood, taken 180 days after TCRalphabeta/CD19-depleted stem cell transplant. The nucleotides are TGTGCCAGCAGTCCGCGACAGGGGGCCTTTCCAGATACGCAGTATTTT. Its protein is CASSPRQGAFPDTQYF.